This T cell receptor (beta chain) derives from a study of blood T cell repertoires in COVID-19. On the study more broadly: Material from acute and convalescent COVID-19 was sourced from the United States, Italy and Spain.

The assay was immunoSEQ multiplex PCR, and TCRdb's table has in-frame clones only and misses some. The sample consists of more than 85,000 clones, roughly 91% of them appearing once. The CDR3 contains 18 residues. Germline V gene sequence: CDR1 SGHTA, CDR2 FQGNSA. Trimming left V 1 base short and J 5 bases short, with 23 bases between. The sequenced material came from peripheral blood. The gene calls are TRBV7-2 and TRBJ2-5; D is perhaps TRBD2 (5 bases). The sequence derives from a woman aged 45-65 years with acute or convalescent COVID-19. CDR3 protein: CASSLGQSYNTRRETQYF. The CDR3 DNA reads as TGTGCCAGCAGCTTAGGGCAGTCTTACAATACCAGGAGGGAGACCCAGTACTTC. Full variable domain (remainder filled in from reference TRBV7-2 and TRBJ2-5): GAGVSQSPSNKVTEKGKDVELRCDPISGHTALYWYRQSLGQGLEFLIYFQGNSAPDKSGLPSDRFSAERTGGSVSTLTIQRTQQEDSAVYLCASSLGQSYNTRRETQYFGPGTRLLVL.